The sequence of this T cell receptor beta chain was determined in a study of early T cells in non-severe SARS-CoV-2 infection. Looking at the study overall: Bulk RNA from unsorted whole blood was sequenced; chains were unpaired. Study-level findings and limits: Matching results from VDJdb favored anti-spike CD8 responses, leaving private and CD4 specificities undetected.

Individual cDNA molecules each received unique molecular identifiers attached to them. TCRdb processed the 5' RACE reads anew with MiXCR; each CDR3 protein has one entry. Seen here are approximately 52,000 distinct CDR3 sequences, over 7.5% observed once, and the top ten hold 9.4%. This clonotype was detected ten times or more. Antigen: not known. This CDR3 is built from 14 residues. Trimming took off 2 bases at V and 2 bases at J, with 9 bases between the two ends. In germline, CDR1 is SGHTA, CDR2 FQGNSA. Sequenced sample: whole blood. V is TRBV7-2 and J is TRBJ2-5, with no clear D. The TCR was taken from an adult who was a healthcare worker with PCR-confirmed SARS-CoV-2 infection or an uninfected control (not recorded which). The CDR3 nucleotides read TGTGCCAGCAGCTTAAGAGGTTTTCAAGAGACCCAGTACTTC. This codes for CASSLRGFQETQYF. Based on the CDR3 plus reference TRBV7-2 and TRBJ2-5, the full variable domain is GAGVSQSPSNKVTEKGKDVELRCDPISGHTALYWYRQSLGQGLEFLIYFQGNSAPDKSGLPSDRFSAERTGGSVSTLTIQRTQQEDSAVYLCASSLRGFQETQYFGPGTRLLVL.